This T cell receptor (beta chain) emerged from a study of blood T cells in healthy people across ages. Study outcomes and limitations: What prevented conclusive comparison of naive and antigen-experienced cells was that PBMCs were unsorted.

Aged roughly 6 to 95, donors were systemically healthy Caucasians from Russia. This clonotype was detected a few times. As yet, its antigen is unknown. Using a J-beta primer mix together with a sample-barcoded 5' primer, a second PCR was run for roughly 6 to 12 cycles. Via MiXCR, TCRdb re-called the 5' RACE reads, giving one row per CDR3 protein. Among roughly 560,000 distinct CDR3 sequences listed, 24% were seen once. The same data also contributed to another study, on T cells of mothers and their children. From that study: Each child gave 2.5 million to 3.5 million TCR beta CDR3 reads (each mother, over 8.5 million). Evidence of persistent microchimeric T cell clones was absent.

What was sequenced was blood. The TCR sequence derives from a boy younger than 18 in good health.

The CDR3 DNA sequence: TGTGCCAGCAGCAGGACAGGGTCCGGGGAGCTGTTTTTT. This sequence encodes CASSRTGSGELFF. V usage is TRBV12-3 or TRBV12-4 and J usage is TRBJ2-2; 8 nucleotides align to TRBD1. The V segment lost 6 bases and the J segment 6 bases; nucleotides outside the gene matches: 3. CDR3 length: 13 amino acids.